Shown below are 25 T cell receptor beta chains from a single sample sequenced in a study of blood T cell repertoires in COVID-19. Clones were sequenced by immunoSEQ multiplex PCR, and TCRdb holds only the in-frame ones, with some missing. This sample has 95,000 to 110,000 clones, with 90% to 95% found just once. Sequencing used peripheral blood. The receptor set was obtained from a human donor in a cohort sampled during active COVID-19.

CDR3 loop: CASSPDSLNSPLHF. Written as DNA, the CDR3 is TGTGCCAGCAGCCCCGACAGTTTAAATTCACCCCTCCACTTT. The V gene is TRBV2, the J gene TRBJ1-6, with TRBD1 as a possible D gene (5 bases). Germline CDR1 SNHLY, CDR2 FYNNEI. Trimming left V 6 bases short and J 7 bases short, with 13 bases between. The CDR3 covers 14 residues.

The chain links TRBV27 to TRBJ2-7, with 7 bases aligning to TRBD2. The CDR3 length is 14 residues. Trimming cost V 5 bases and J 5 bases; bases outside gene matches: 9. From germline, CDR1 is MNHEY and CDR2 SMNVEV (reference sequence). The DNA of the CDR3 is TGTGCCAGCAGTCCGGTGGGGGAGGGCGACGAGCAGTACTTC. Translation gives CASSPVGEGDEQYF.

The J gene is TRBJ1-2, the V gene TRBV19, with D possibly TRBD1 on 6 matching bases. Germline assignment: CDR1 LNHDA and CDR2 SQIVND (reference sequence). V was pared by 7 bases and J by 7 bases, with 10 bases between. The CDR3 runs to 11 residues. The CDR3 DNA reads TGTGCCAGTATCGAAGGGGGTGGCTACACCTTC. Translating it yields CASIEGGGYTF. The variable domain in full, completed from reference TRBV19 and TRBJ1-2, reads DGGITQSPKYLFRKEGQNVTLSCEQNLNHDAMYWYRQDPGQGLRLIYYSQIVNDFQKGDIAEGYSVSREKKESFPLTVTSAQKNPTAFYLCASIEGGGYTFGSGTRLTVV.

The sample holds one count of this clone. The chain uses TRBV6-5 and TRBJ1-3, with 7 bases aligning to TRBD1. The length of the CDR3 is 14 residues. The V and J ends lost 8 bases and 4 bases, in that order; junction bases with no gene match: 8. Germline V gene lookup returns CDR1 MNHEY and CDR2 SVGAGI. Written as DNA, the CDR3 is TGTGCCAGCGGGCTGACAGGGACCGGAAACACCATATATTTT. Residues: CASGLTGTGNTIYF.

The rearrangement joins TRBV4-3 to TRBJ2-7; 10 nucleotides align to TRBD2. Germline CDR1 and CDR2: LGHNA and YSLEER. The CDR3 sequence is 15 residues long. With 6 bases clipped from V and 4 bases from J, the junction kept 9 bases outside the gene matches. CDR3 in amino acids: CASRPSRAGGYEQYF. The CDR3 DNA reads TGCGCCAGCAGACCTAGTCGAGCGGGAGGGTACGAGCAGTACTTC.

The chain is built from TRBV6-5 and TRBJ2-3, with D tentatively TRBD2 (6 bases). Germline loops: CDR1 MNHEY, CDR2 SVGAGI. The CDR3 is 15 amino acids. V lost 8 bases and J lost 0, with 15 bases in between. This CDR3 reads CASAPLAPSTDTQYF. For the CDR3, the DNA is TGTGCCAGCGCTCCTCTAGCGCCTAGCACAGATACGCAGTATTTT.

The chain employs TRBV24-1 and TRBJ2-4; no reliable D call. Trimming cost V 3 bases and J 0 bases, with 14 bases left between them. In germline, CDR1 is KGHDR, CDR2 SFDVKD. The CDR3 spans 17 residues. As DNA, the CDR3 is TGTGCCACCAGTGATCTGAGTATGCCCCTAGCCAAAAACATTCAGTACTTC. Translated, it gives CATSDLSMPLAKNIQYF.

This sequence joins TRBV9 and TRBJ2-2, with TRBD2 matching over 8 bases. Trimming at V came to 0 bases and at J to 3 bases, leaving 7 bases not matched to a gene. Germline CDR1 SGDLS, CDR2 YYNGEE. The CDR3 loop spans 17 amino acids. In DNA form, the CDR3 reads TGTGCCAGCAGCGTAGATTCCGGGACTAGGGACACCGGGGAGCTGTTTTTT. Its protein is CASSVDSGTRDTGELFF.

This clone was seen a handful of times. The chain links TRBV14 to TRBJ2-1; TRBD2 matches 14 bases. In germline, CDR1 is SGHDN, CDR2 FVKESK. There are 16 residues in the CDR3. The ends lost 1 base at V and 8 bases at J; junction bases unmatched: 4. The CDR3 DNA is TGTGCCAGCAGCCAAGGTCCGGGACTAGCGGGAGATGAGCAGTTCTTC. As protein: CASSQGPGLAGDEQFF.

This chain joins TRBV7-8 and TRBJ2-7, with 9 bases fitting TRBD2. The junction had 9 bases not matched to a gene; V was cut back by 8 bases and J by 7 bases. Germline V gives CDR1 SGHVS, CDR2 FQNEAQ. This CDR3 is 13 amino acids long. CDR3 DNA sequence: TGTGCCAGCCGAGTAGCGGGAGCGGGGGAGCAGTACTTC. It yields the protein CASRVAGAGEQYF.

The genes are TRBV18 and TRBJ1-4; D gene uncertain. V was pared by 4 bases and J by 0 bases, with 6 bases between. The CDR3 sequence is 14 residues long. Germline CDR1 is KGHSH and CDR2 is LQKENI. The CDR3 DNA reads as TGTGCCAGCTCACTAATTGCAACTAATGAAAAACTGTTTTTT. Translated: CASSLIATNEKLFF.

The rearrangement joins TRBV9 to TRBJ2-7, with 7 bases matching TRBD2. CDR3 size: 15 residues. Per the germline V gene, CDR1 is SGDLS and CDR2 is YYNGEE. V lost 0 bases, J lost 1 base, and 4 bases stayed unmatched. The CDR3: CASSVGLARSYEQYF. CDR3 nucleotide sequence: TGTGCCAGCAGCGTAGGACTAGCTAGGTCCTACGAGCAGTACTTC.

The CDR3 coding sequence is TGTGCCACCAGTGATTCGACAGGGAACACTGAAGCTTTCTTT. Translated, it gives CATSDSTGNTEAFF. The genes are TRBV24-1 and TRBJ1-1, with D possibly TRBD1 on 6 matching bases. The CDR3 contains 14 residues. The V gene lost 2 bases and the J gene lost 1 base, with 7 bases spanning the gap. CDR1 and CDR2 from the germline V gene are KGHDR and SFDVKD.

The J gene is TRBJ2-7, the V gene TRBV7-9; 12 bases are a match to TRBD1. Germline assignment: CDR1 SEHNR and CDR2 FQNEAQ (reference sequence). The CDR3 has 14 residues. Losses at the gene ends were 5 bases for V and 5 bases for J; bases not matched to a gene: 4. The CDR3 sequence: CASSRGQGADEQYF. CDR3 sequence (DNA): TGTGCCAGCAGCCGGGGACAGGGGGCTGACGAGCAGTACTTC.

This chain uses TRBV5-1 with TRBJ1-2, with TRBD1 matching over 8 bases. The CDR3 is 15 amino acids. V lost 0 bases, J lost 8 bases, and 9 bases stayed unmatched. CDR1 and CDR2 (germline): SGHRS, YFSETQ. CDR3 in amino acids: CASSLGLGQVKGYTF. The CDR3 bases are TGCGCCAGCAGCTTGGGTTTGGGACAGGTCAAAGGCTACACCTTC. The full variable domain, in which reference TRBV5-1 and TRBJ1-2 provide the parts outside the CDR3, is KAGVTQTPRYLIKTRGQQVTLSCSPISGHRSVSWYQQTPGQGLQFLFEYFSETQRNKGNFPGRFSGRQFSNSRSEMNVSTLELGDSALYLCASSLGLGQVKGYTFGSGTRLTVV.

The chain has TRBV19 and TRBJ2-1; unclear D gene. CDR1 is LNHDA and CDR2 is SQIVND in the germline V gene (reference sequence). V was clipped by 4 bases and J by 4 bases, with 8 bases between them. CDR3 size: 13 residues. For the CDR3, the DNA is TGTGCCAGTAGTACACCAGCGTACAATGAGCAGTTCTTC. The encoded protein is CASSTPAYNEQFF. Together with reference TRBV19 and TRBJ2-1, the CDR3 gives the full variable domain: DGGITQSPKYLFRKEGQNVTLSCEQNLNHDAMYWYRQDPGQGLRLIYYSQIVNDFQKGDIAEGYSVSREKKESFPLTVTSAQKNPTAFYLCASSTPAYNEQFFGPGTRLTVL.

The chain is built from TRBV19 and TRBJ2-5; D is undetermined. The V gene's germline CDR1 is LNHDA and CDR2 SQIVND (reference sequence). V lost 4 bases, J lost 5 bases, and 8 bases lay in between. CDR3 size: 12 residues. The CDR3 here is CASSNYGETQYF. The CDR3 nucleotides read TGTGCCAGTAGTAACTACGGCGAGACCCAGTACTTC.

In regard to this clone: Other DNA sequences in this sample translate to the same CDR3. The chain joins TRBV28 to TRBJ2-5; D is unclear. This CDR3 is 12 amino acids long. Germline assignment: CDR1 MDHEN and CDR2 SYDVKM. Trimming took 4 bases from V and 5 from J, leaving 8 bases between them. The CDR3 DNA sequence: TGTGCCAGCAGTTCTTCCGGGGAGACCCAGTACTTC. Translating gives CASSSSGETQYF.

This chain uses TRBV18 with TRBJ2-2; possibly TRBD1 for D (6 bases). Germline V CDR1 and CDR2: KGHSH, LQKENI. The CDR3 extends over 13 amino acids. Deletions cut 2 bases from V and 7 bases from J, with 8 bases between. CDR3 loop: CASSPRGNGELFF. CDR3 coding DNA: TGTGCCAGCTCACCAAGGGGGAACGGGGAGCTGTTTTTT.

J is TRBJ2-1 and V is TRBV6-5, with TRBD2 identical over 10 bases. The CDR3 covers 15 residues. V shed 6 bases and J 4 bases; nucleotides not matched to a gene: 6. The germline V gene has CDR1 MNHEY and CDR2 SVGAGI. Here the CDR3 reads CASSISGRVYNEQFF. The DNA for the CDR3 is TGTGCCAGCAGCATAAGCGGGAGGGTTTACAATGAGCAGTTCTTC.

CDR3 residues: CASSLGGQGAIVYGYTF. Written as DNA, the CDR3 is TGTGCCAGCAGTTTAGGGGGACAGGGGGCCATCGTCTATGGCTACACCTTC. The J gene is TRBJ1-2, the V gene TRBV27, with 12 bases aligning to TRBD1. The trim removed 2 bases at V and 4 bases at J, leaving 8 bases unmatched. The CDR3 loop spans 17 amino acids. Germline-derived CDR1 and CDR2 are MNHEY and SMNVEV (reference sequence).

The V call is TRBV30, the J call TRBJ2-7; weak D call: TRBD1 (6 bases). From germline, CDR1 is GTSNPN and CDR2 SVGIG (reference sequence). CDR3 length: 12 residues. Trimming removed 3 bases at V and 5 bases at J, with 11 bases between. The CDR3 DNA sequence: TGTGCCTGGAGGGGGGCTGGAGACGAGCAGTACTTC. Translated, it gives CAWRGAGDEQYF. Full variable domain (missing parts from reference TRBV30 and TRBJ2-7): SQTIHQWPATLVQPVGSPLSLECTVEGTSNPNLYWYRQAAGRGLQLLFYSVGIGQISSEVPQNLSASRPQDRQFILSSKKLLLSDSGFYLCAWRGAGDEQYFGPGTRLTVT.

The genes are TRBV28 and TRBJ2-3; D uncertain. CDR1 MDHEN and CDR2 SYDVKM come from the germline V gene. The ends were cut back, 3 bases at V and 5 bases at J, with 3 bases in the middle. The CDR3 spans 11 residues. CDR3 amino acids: CASSLRDTQYF. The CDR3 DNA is TGTGCCAGCAGTTTGAGAGATACGCAGTATTTT.

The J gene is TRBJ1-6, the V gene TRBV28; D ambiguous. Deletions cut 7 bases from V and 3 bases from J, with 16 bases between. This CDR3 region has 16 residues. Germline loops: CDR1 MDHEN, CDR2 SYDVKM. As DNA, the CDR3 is TGTGCCAGCATCAAAGGCGGATTGGGCTATAATTCACCCCTCCACTTT. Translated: CASIKGGLGYNSPLHF. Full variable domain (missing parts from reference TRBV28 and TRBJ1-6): DVKVTQSSRYLVKRTGEKVFLECVQDMDHENMFWYRQDPGLGLRLIYFSYDVKMKEKGDIPEGYSVSREKKERFSLILESASTNQTSMYLCASIKGGLGYNSPLHFGNGTRLTVT.

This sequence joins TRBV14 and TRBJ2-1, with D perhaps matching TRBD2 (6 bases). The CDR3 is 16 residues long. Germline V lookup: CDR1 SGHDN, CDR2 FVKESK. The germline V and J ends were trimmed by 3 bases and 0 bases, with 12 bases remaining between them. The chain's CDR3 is CASSQWRGSSYNEQFF. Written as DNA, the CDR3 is TGTGCCAGCAGCCAGTGGCGGGGAAGCTCCTACAATGAGCAGTTCTTC.